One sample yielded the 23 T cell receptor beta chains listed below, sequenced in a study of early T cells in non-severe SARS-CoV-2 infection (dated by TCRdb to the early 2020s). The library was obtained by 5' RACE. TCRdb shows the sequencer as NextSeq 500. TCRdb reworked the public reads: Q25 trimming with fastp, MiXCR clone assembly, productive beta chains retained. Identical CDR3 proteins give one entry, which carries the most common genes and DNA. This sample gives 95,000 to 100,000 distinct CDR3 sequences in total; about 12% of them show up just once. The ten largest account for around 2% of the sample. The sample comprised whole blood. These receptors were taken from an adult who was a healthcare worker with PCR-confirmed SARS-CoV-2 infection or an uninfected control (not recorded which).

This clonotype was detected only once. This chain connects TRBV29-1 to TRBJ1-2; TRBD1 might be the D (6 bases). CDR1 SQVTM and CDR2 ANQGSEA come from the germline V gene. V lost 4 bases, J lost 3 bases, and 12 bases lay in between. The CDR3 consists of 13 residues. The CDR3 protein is CSVVQGGDYGYTF. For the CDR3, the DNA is TGCAGCGTTGTACAGGGAGGGGACTATGGCTACACCTTC.

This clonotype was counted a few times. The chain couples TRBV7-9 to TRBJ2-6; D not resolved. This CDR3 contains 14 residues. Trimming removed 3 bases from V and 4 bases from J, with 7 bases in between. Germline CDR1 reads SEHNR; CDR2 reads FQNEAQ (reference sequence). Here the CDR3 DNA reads TGTGCCAGCAGCTTGGGTACCGGGGCCAACGTCCTGACTTTC. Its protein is CASSLGTGANVLTF.

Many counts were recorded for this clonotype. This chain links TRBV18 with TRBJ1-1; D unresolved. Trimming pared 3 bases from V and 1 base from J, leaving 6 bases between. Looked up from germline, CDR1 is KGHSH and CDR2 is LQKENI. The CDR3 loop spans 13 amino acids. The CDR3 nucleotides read TGTGCCAGCTCACCCGGTACGAACACTGAAGCTTTCTTT. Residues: CASSPGTNTEAFF.

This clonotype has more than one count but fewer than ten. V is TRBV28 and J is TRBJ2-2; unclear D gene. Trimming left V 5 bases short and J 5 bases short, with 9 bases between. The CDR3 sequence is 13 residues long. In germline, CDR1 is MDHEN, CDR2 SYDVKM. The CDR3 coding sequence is TGTGCCAGCAGTCGGCTTGGGACCGGGGAGCTGTTTTTT. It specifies CASSRLGTGELFF. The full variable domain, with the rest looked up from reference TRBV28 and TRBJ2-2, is DVKVTQSSRYLVKRTGEKVFLECVQDMDHENMFWYRQDPGLGLRLIYFSYDVKMKEKGDIPEGYSVSREKKERFSLILESASTNQTSMYLCASSRLGTGELFFGEGSRLTVL.

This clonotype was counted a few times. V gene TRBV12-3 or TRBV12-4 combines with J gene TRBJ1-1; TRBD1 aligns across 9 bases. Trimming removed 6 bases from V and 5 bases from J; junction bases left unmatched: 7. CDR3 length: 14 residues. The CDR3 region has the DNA TGTGCCAGCAGCTCCGGGACAGGGAGTACTGAAGCTTTCTTT. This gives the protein CASSSGTGSTEAFF.

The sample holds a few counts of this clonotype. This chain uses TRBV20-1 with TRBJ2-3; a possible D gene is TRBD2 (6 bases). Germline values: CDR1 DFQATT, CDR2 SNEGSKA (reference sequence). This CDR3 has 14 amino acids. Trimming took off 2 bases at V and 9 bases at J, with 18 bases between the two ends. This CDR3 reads CSARNWRDLKTQYF. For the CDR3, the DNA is TGCAGTGCTAGAAACTGGCGGGATTTGAAGACGCAGTATTTT.

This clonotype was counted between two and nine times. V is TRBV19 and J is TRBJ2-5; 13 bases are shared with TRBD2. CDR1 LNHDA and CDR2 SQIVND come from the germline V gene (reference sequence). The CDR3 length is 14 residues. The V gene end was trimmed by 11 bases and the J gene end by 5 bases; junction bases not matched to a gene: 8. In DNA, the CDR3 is TGTGCCTGCACTAGCGGGGGGGCCGGCGAGACCCAGTACTTC. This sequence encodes CACTSGGAGETQYF.

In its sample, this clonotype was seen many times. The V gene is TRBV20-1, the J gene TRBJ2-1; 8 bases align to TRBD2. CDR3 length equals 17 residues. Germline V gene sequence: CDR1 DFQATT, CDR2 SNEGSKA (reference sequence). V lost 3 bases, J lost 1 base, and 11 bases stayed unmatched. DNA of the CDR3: TGCAGTGCTAGGGTCCCTCGCGGGGGGTCTTCCTACAATGAGCAGTTCTTC. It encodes CSARVPRGGSSYNEQFF.

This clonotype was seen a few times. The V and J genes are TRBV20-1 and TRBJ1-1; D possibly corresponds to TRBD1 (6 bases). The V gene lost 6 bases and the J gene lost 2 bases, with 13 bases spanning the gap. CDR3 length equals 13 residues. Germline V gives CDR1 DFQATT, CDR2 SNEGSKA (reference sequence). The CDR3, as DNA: TGCAGTGCGAGCATACAGGGTAACACTGAAGCTTTCTTT. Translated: CSASIQGNTEAFF.

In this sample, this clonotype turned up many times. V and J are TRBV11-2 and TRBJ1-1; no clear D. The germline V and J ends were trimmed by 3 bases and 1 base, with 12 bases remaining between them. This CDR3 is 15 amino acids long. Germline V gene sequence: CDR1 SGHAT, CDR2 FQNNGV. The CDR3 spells CASSFIAGSNTEAFF. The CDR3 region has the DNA TGTGCCAGCAGCTTTATCGCAGGATCGAACACTGAAGCTTTCTTT.

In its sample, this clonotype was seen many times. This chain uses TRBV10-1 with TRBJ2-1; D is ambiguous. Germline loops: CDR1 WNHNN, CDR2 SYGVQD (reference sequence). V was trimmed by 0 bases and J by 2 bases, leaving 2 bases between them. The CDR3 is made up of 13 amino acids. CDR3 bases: TGCGCCAGCAGTGAGTCAGCCTACAATGAGCAGTTCTTC. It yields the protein CASSESAYNEQFF.

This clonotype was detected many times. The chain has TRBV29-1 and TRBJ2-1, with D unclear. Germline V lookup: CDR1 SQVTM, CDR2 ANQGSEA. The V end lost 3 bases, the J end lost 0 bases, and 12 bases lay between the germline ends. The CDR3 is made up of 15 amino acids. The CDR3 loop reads CSVEDGVSSYNEQFF. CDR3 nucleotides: TGCAGCGTTGAGGACGGAGTTAGCTCCTACAATGAGCAGTTCTTC.

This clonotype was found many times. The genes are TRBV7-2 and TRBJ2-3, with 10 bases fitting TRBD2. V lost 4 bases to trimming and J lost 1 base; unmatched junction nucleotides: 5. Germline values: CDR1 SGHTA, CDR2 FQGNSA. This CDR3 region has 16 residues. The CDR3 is CASSSGLAVRTDTQYF. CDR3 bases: TGTGCCAGCAGCTCCGGACTAGCGGTCCGCACAGATACGCAGTATTTT. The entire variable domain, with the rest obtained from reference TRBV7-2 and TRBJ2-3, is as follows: GAGVSQSPSNKVTEKGKDVELRCDPISGHTALYWYRQSLGQGLEFLIYFQGNSAPDKSGLPSDRFSAERTGGSVSTLTIQRTQQEDSAVYLCASSSGLAVRTDTQYFGPGTRLTVL.

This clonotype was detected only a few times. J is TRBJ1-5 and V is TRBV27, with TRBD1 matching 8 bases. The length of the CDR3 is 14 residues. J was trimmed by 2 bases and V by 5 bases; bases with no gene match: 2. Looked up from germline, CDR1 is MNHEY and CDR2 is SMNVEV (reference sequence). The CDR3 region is CASSGQGGNQPQHF. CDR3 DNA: TGTGCCAGCAGTGGACAGGGAGGCAATCAGCCCCAGCATTTT.

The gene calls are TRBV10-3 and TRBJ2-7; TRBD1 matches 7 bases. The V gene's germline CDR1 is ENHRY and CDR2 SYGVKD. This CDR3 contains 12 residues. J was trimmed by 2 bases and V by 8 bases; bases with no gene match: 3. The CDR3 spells CAIRDRTYEQYF. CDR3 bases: TGTGCCATCCGGGACAGAACCTACGAGCAGTACTTC.

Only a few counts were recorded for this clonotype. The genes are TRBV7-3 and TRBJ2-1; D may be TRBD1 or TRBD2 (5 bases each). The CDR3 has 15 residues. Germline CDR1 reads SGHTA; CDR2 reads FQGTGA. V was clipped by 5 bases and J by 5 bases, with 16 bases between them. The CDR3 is CASSPRPGTHNEQFF. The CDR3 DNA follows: TGTGCCAGCAGCCCGAGACCCGGGACCCACAATGAGCAGTTCTTC.

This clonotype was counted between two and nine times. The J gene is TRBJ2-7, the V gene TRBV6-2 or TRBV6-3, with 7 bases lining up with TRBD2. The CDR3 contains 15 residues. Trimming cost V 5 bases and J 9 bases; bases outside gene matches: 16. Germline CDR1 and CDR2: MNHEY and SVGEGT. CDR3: CASSHEGLPGLAQYF. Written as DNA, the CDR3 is TGTGCCAGCAGTCACGAGGGACTACCGGGGCTCGCGCAGTACTTC.

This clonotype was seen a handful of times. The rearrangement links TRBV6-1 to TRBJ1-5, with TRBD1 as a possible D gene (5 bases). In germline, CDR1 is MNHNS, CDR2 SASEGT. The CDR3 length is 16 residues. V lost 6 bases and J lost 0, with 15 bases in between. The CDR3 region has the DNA TGTGCCAGCAGCCGAATGACAGACCTTAGCAATCAGCCCCAGCATTTT. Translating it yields CASSRMTDLSNQPQHF.

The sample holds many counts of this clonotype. The DNA of the CDR3 is TGTGCCAGCAGTTACGGACTAGCGGGGGGCGTCCTAAGAAAGACCCAGTACTTC. Amino acid sequence: CASSYGLAGGVLRKTQYF. The chain uses TRBV6-2 or TRBV6-3 and TRBJ2-5; 14 bases agree with TRBD2. The CDR3 has 18 amino acids. Germline lookup yields CDR1 MNHEY and CDR2 SVGEGT. Unmatched junction bases numbered 11, after V lost 2 bases and J lost 6 bases.

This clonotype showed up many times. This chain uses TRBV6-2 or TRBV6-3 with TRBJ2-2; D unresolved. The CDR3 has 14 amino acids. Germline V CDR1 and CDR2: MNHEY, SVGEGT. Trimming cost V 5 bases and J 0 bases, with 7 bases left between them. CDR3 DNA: TGTGCCAGCAGTCCTGGGACGAACACCGGGGAGCTGTTTTTT. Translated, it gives CASSPGTNTGELFF.

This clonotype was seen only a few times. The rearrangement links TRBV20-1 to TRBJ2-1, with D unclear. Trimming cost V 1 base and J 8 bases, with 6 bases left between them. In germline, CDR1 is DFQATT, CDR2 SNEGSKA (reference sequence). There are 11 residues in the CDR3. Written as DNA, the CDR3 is TGCAGTGCTAGAGGTGACTATGAGCAGTTCTTC. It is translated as CSARGDYEQFF.

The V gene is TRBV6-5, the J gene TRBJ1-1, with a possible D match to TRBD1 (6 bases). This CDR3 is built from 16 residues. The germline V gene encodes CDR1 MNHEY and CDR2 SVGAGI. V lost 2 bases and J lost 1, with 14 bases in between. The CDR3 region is CASSYGSGAKNTEAFF. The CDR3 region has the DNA TGTGCCAGCAGTTACGGGTCGGGGGCGAAGAACACTGAAGCTTTCTTT.

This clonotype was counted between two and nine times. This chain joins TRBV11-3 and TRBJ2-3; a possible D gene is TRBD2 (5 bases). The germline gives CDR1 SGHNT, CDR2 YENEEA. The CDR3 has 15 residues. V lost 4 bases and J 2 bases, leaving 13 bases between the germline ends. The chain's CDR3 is CASSWGRGDTDTQYF. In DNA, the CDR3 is TGTGCCAGCAGCTGGGGTCGGGGAGACACAGATACGCAGTATTTT.